These 27 T cell receptor beta chains were all obtained from the same sample, sequenced in a study of metastatic and nonmetastatic thyroid tumors. Patients had received no treatment of any kind before thyroid surgery. TCRdb re-clonotyped the PCR reads through MiXCR. The top ten clones hold about 15% of a sample with about 27,000 clones, roughly 14% of them seen once. Sequenced input: blood. The receptor source for this set is a male donor with papillary thyroid cancer or a benign thyroid nodule (not recorded which). Some clones in this sample may be carry-over from other donors' samples.

This clone was recorded at least ten times. This chain uses TRBV7-2 with TRBJ1-2, with D perhaps TRBD1 (5 bases). Between the trimmed V and J ends, which lost 5 bases and 3 bases, there was a span of 16 bases. The germline V gene encodes CDR1 SGHTA and CDR2 FQGNSA. The CDR3 extends over 15 amino acids. Here the CDR3 reads CASSPRGGVDYGYTF. The CDR3 bases are TGTGCCAGCAGCCCCCGGGGGGGAGTAGACTATGGCTACACCTTC.

Notes on this clone: A much larger clone lies one base from this, so it may be a read error. The chain employs TRBV18 and TRBJ2-3, with D perhaps matching TRBD1 (6 bases). The CDR3 contains 16 residues. CDR1 is KGHSH and CDR2 is LQKENI in the germline V gene. The DNA for the CDR3 is TGTGCCATCTCACCATTTTCAGGGGCGAAGGTAGATACGCAGTATTTT. Encoded protein: CAISPFSGAKVDTQYF.

The V gene is TRBV19, the J gene TRBJ1-2; D may be TRBD1 (5 bases). The V gene lost 4 bases and the J gene lost 12 bases, with 30 bases spanning the gap. Per germline, CDR1 LNHDA and CDR2 SQIVND (reference sequence). This CDR3 is 17 amino acids long. The CDR3 loop reads CASSRARDGPPRYGHTF. The CDR3 region has the DNA TGTGCCAGTAGTAGGGCCAGGGACGGCCCTCCTCGGTATGGTCACACCTTC.

This clone is deemed medium-sized. The chain has TRBV12-3 or TRBV12-4 and TRBJ2-7; tentative D call: TRBD1 (6 bases). The CDR3 length is 14 residues. V gave up 1 base and J gave up 1 base, with 8 bases separating them. The CDR3, as DNA: TGTGCCAGCAGTTTAGGGACAGATTCCTACGAGCAGTACTTC. It is translated as CASSLGTDSYEQYF.

This clone was seen a few times. This may come from a read error, since a much larger clone is one base off. Other DNA sequences of this sample code for an identical CDR3. The chain recombines TRBV11-3 with TRBJ2-3, with a possible D match to TRBD1 (6 bases). Germline lookup yields CDR1 SGHNT and CDR2 YENEEA. The CDR3 extends over 15 amino acids. V was shortened by 7 bases and J by 3 bases, with 17 bases between the two germline ends. The CDR3 region has the DNA TGTGCCAGCATCCTCGGTCGGCAGGGGACAGATACGCAGTATTTT. It is translated as CASILGRQGTDTQYF. Full variable domain (missing parts from reference TRBV11-3 and TRBJ2-3): EAGVVQSPRYKIIEKKQPVAFWCNPISGHNTLYWYLQNLGQGPELLIRYENEEAVDDSQLPKDRFSAERLKGVDSTLKIQPAELGDSAVYLCASILGRQGTDTQYFGPGTRLTVL.

This clone has more than one count but fewer than ten. The genes are TRBV6-1 and TRBJ1-1; 8 positions agree with TRBD1. CDR1 is MNHNS, CDR2 SASEGT, per germline. The V and J ends lost 6 bases and 0 bases, in that order; junction bases with no gene match: 6. The CDR3 runs 15 residues. CDR3 region: CASRTGELLNTEAFF. The CDR3 bases are TGTGCCAGCAGGACAGGGGAACTTTTGAACACTGAAGCTTTCTTT.

The table lists this clone with many counts. The chain combines TRBV5-1 with TRBJ2-6; D gene ambiguous. CDR1 SGHRS and CDR2 YFSETQ come from the germline V gene. The CDR3 runs 14 residues. The V end lost 6 bases, the J end lost 2 bases, and 9 bases lay between the germline ends. This CDR3 reads CASTQSTGANVLTF. CDR3 DNA: TGCGCCAGCACCCAGAGCACTGGGGCCAACGTCCTGACTTTC.

This clone has ten or more counts. The V call is TRBV29-1, the J call TRBJ2-1; no definite D call. Germline V gives CDR1 SQVTM, CDR2 ANQGSEA. CDR3 size: 11 residues. The V gene lost 0 bases and the J gene lost 8 bases, with 5 bases spanning the gap. The CDR3 DNA reads TGCAGCGTTGAAGACAGGCATGAGCAGTTCTTC. It translates to CSVEDRHEQFF.

There are many counts of this clone. This chain connects TRBV30 to TRBJ2-4; D not certain. CDR3 length: 14 amino acids. The germline V gene encodes CDR1 GTSNPN and CDR2 SVGIG (reference sequence). V shed 2 bases and J shed 0 bases, with 8 bases lying between them. CDR3 sequence: CAWSLGIAKNIQYF. CDR3 coding DNA: TGTGCCTGGAGTTTGGGAATAGCCAAAAACATTCAGTACTTC.

This clone was counted ten times or more. The rearrangement joins TRBV27 to TRBJ2-3; possibly TRBD2 for D (5 bases). The V and J ends lost 3 bases and 1 base respectively, with 14 bases between them. This CDR3 has 16 residues. Looked up from germline, CDR1 is MNHEY and CDR2 is SMNVEV (reference sequence). CDR3 amino acids: CASSFRGSMGTDTQYF. In nucleotides, the CDR3 is TGTGCCAGCAGTTTCAGAGGGAGCATGGGCACAGATACGCAGTATTTT.

The rearrangement joins TRBV20-1 to TRBJ2-7, with 10 bases that match TRBD1. CDR1 is DFQATT, CDR2 SNEGSKA, per germline (reference sequence). The CDR3 length is 13 residues. The V gene end was trimmed by 5 bases and the J gene end by 4 bases; junction bases not matched to a gene: 5. The CDR3 nucleotides read TGCAGTGCTTCGGACAGGGGGACATACGAGCAGTACTTC. Encoded protein: CSASDRGTYEQYF.

This clone came up many times. A read error may be the cause here, since a much bigger clone is one base away. The V and J genes are TRBV5-1 and TRBJ1-1; TRBD1 matches at 10 bases. The CDR3 has 14 amino acids. Germline V gives CDR1 SGHRS, CDR2 YFSETQ. CDR3 nucleotides: TGCGCCAGCAGCCCAGGGACAGGGGTAACTGAAGCTCTCTTT. Protein product: CASSPGTGVTEALF.

This clone came up many times. The chain employs TRBV28 and TRBJ1-1; D gene uncertain. V shed 9 bases and J shed 1 base, with 12 bases lying between them. The CDR3 has 13 residues. Germline CDR1 and CDR2: MDHEN and SYDVKM. The DNA for the CDR3 is TGTGCCAGTGCGGGGTACCAGAACACTGAAGCTTTCTTT. It yields the protein CASAGYQNTEAFF.

In the case of this clone: Given the absence of the conserved phenylalanine or tryptophan at the CDR3 end, a read error is likely. It is unclear where the CDR3 begins or ends on the DNA, so no DNA is shown, and the CDR3 is as TCRdb lists it. The chain has TRBV4-1 and TRBJ2-5; the table's D call of TRBD1 was not tested on the DNA. Germline V gene sequence: CDR1 MGHRA, CDR2 YSYEKL. A total of 15 residues make up the CDR3, ends included. The CDR3 region is CARQLAGGRGQEAWL.

The table lists this clone with many counts. The chain recombines TRBV12-3 or TRBV12-4 with TRBJ2-3; the D is unclear. The CDR3 spans 14 residues. V gave up 0 bases and J gave up 6 bases, with 10 bases separating them. The CDR3 DNA reads TGTGCCAGCAGTTTAGCGTCACTCCCTGATACGCAGTATTTT. Translated, it gives CASSLASLPDTQYF.

The chain is built from TRBV19 and TRBJ1-1; TRBD1 might be the D (6 bases). The CDR3 sequence is 15 residues long. V dropped 1 base and J dropped 5 bases, with 14 bases sitting between them. Per germline, CDR1 LNHDA and CDR2 SQIVND (reference sequence). The CDR3 DNA reads as TGTGCCAGTAGTATAGTCGGAACAGGGAAGACTGAAGCTTTCTTT. Amino acids: CASSIVGTGKTEAFF.

This clone was detected many times. This chain links TRBV9 with TRBJ2-1; TRBD2 is a possible D gene (5 bases). CDR1 is SGDLS and CDR2 is YYNGEE in the germline V gene. The germline V and J ends were trimmed by 6 bases and 6 bases, with 16 bases remaining between them. The CDR3 is 14 residues long. The CDR3 loop reads CASKPGNAGNEQFF. CDR3 in DNA: TGTGCCAGCAAGCCCGGGAATGCGGGCAATGAGCAGTTCTTC.

V and J are TRBV6-2 or TRBV6-3 and TRBJ2-7, with 14 bases matching TRBD2. The CDR3 consists of 16 residues. Germline-derived CDR1 and CDR2 are MNHEY and SVGEGT. The trim removed 2 bases at V and 5 bases at J, leaving 5 bases unmatched. Here the CDR3 DNA reads TGTGCCAGCAGTTACCCAGGGACTAGCGGGAGCCACGAGCAGTACTTC. Protein: CASSYPGTSGSHEQYF.

This clone was seen at least ten times. The rearrangement links TRBV30 to TRBJ2-5, with D possibly matching TRBD2 (6 bases). CDR1 is GTSNPN and CDR2 is SVGIG in the germline V gene (reference sequence). V lost 3 bases to trimming and J lost 5 bases, with 16 bases between them. This CDR3 is 14 amino acids long. The chain's CDR3 is CAWRRRGDRETQYF. The CDR3 nucleotides read TGTGCCTGGAGAAGGCGGGGCGACCGGGAGACCCAGTACTTC.

At least ten counts were recorded for this clone. The chain has TRBV24-1 and TRBJ1-2; D is unresolved. The germline gives CDR1 KGHDR, CDR2 SFDVKD. The CDR3 loop spans 13 amino acids. Deletions cut 6 bases from V and 2 bases from J, with 9 bases between. Here the CDR3 DNA reads TGTGCCACCAGTACGGCAGAGAACTATGGCTACACCTTC. Its protein product is CATSTAENYGYTF.

In its sample, this clone was seen many times. The chain couples TRBV12-3 or TRBV12-4 to TRBJ1-5, with a possible D match to TRBD1 (6 bases). The CDR3 spans 14 residues. V was pared by 3 bases and J by 8 bases, with 14 bases between. The CDR3 DNA reads TGTGCCAGCAGTTTTAGCCAGGGGAGAGAGCCCCAGCATTTT. Its translation is CASSFSQGREPQHF.

This clone was observed many times. The J gene is TRBJ1-1, the V gene TRBV2; D is unclear. The CDR3 has 13 residues. CDR1 is SNHLY and CDR2 is FYNNEI in the germline V gene. V shed 6 bases and J shed 1 base, with 9 bases lying between them. In DNA, the CDR3 is TGTGCCAGCAGCTTTACAGCGAACACTGAAGCTTTCTTT. This gives the protein CASSFTANTEAFF.

This clone occurred many times. Given a much more abundant clone one base away, this may be a read error. The chain has TRBV2 and TRBJ2-1; D unresolved. Germline values: CDR1 SNHLY, CDR2 FYNNEI. This CDR3 spans 11 amino acids. Deletions cut 4 bases from V and 14 bases from J, with 12 bases between. CDR3 sequence: CASSGVSMKFF. CDR3 nucleotides: TGTGCCAGCAGTGGGGTCTCGATGAAGTTCTTC.

The CDR3 reads CASTVGQGDNQPQHF. In DNA form, the CDR3 reads TGTGCCAGTACAGTCGGGCAGGGGGACAATCAGCCCCAGCATTTT. The chain carries TRBV6-1 and TRBJ1-5; 7 bases map to TRBD1. This CDR3 has 15 amino acids. Germline CDR1 and CDR2: MNHNS and SASEGT. V shed 9 bases, J shed 3 bases, and the junction held 11 bases outside the gene matches.

Many counts were recorded for this clone. The chain is built from TRBV3-1 and TRBJ1-1, with 9 bases identical to TRBD1. Trimming removed 2 bases from V and 1 base from J; junction bases left unmatched: 2. The CDR3 has 15 residues. Germline CDR1 LGHDT, CDR2 YNNKEL (reference sequence). The CDR3 DNA sequence: TGTGCCAGCAGCCAACAGGACAGGGGGAACACTGAAGCTTTCTTT. It yields the protein CASSQQDRGNTEAFF.

This chain joins TRBV20-1 and TRBJ1-5; D gene uncertain. Per the germline V gene, CDR1 is DFQATT and CDR2 is SNEGSKA (reference sequence). Trimming pared 4 bases from V and 0 bases from J, leaving 16 bases between. The CDR3 contains 16 residues. CDR3 region: CSATSPHTYSNQPQHF. The CDR3, as DNA: TGCAGTGCTACCTCTCCGCATACCTATAGCAATCAGCCCCAGCATTTT.

In its sample, this clone was seen many times. The gene calls are TRBV19 and TRBJ1-6; maybe TRBD1 (5 bases). The CDR3 covers 13 residues. The V end was cut by 2 bases, the J end by 7 bases, with 6 bases between. From germline, CDR1 is LNHDA and CDR2 SQIVND (reference sequence). CDR3 loop: CASSIPGNSPLHF. The CDR3 DNA follows: TGTGCCAGTAGTATACCAGGGAATTCACCCCTCCACTTT.